The 18 T cell receptor beta chains below were found in one sample sequenced in a study of blood T cell repertoires in COVID-19. The table came from immunoSEQ multiplex PCR; TCRdb's copy has only in-frame clones and leaves some out. This table holds 25,000 to 35,000 clones, 80% to 90% found once. The sequenced material came from peripheral blood. All receptors derive from a human donor in a cohort sampled during active COVID-19.

V and J are TRBV19 and TRBJ1-1; D possibly corresponds to TRBD1 (6 bases). The CDR3 runs 13 residues. V lost 4 bases, J lost 4 bases, and 10 bases lay in between. Germline assignment: CDR1 LNHDA and CDR2 SQIVND (reference sequence). The CDR3 coding sequence is TGTGCCAGTAGTACCACAGGGAGCACTGAAGCTTTCTTT. Its protein product is CASSTTGSTEAFF.

As DNA, the CDR3 is TGTGCCAGCAGCTTCTCAGGATATGGCACAGATACGCAGTATTTT. Amino acid sequence: CASSFSGYGTDTQYF. The V call is TRBV5-4, the J call TRBJ2-3; D ambiguous. V lost 2 bases to trimming and J lost 1 base, with 11 bases between them. Germline loops: CDR1 SGHNT, CDR2 YYREEE (reference sequence). This CDR3 is built from 15 residues.

This chain connects TRBV30 to TRBJ1-4, with 7 bases fitting TRBD1. V shed 0 bases, J shed 9 bases, and the junction held 10 bases outside the gene matches. The CDR3 has 15 residues. The germline CDR1 and CDR2 sequences are GTSNPN and SVGIG (reference sequence). The CDR3 DNA sequence: TGTGCCTGGAGTGTACCAGGGGGAGCCGGACAAAAACTGTTTTTT. Protein sequence: CAWSVPGGAGQKLFF.

This chain connects TRBV18 to TRBJ2-1, with 10 bases matching TRBD2. V trimming: 3 bases; J trimming: 10 bases; junction bases outside the gene matches: 12. The CDR3 contains 16 residues. CDR1 is KGHSH and CDR2 is LQKENI in the germline V gene. Here the CDR3 reads CASSPTGSGGAWEQFF. The CDR3 DNA follows: TGTGCCAGCTCACCGACGGGCAGCGGGGGGGCATGGGAGCAGTTCTTC.

The chain links TRBV6-5 to TRBJ2-2; no firm D call. The CDR3 extends over 12 amino acids. The V gene's germline CDR1 is MNHEY and CDR2 SVGAGI. V was pared by 4 bases and J by 8 bases, with 8 bases between. CDR3 DNA sequence: TGTGCCAGCAGTTCCCTAGGAGGGGAGCTGTTTTTT. Translated, it gives CASSSLGGELFF.

V is TRBV3-1 (or the pseudogene TRBV3-2) and J is TRBJ2-2; TRBD1 matches 10 bases. Germline V gene sequence: CDR1 LGHDT, CDR2 YNNKEL (reference sequence). The CDR3 has 16 amino acids. V lost 1 base and J lost 7; bases outside the gene matches: 6. The CDR3 here is CASSQGTGGFVGELFF. DNA of the CDR3: TGTGCCAGCAGCCAAGGGACAGGGGGATTCGTCGGGGAGCTGTTTTTT.

V and J are TRBV2 and TRBJ2-7; D gene ambiguous. Germline V gives CDR1 SNHLY, CDR2 FYNNEI. V lost 8 bases, J lost 0 bases, and 11 bases lay in between. CDR3 length: 13 amino acids. The CDR3 loop reads CASALTSSYEQYF. The CDR3 nucleotides read TGTGCCAGCGCCCTCACTTCCTCCTACGAGCAGTACTTC.

The rearrangement joins TRBV5-6 to TRBJ1-2; the D is unclear. Germline loops: CDR1 SGHDT, CDR2 YYEEEE. CDR3 length equals 11 residues. V shed 2 bases and J shed 5 bases, with 4 bases lying between them. The CDR3 protein is CASSFRYGYTF. CDR3 nucleotide sequence: TGTGCCAGCAGCTTCAGATATGGCTACACCTTC.

V is TRBV27 and J is TRBJ1-6; D remains ambiguous. This CDR3 is built from 15 residues. Trimming shortened V by 3 bases and J by 6 bases, and 12 bases separated the two germline ends. Germline assignment: CDR1 MNHEY and CDR2 SMNVEV (reference sequence). CDR3 bases: TGTGCCAGCAGTTTCTTGGTAGTCGGTAATTCACCCCTCCACTTT. It specifies CASSFLVVGNSPLHF.

The chain combines TRBV27 with TRBJ1-6; D uncertain. The CDR3 loop spans 16 amino acids. With 2 bases removed from V and 0 bases from J, the gap between germline ends came to 8 bases. Germline V gene data show CDR1 as MNHEY and CDR2 as SMNVEV (reference sequence). This CDR3 reads CASSLETSSYNSPLHF. Here the CDR3 DNA reads TGTGCCAGCAGTTTAGAAACGAGCTCCTATAATTCACCCCTCCACTTT.

This clone appeared a few times. The chain employs TRBV5-1 and TRBJ2-7; 9 bases map to TRBD1. CDR1 is SGHRS and CDR2 is YFSETQ in the germline V gene. After removal of 4 bases from V and 6 bases from J, the junction contained 8 bases not matched to a gene. There are 14 residues in the CDR3. CDR3 nucleotide sequence: TGCGCCAGCAGCACGGGGACAGGGAGAGGCGAGCAGTACTTC. Protein product: CASSTGTGRGEQYF. Full variable domain (remainder filled in from reference TRBV5-1 and TRBJ2-7): KAGVTQTPRYLIKTRGQQVTLSCSPISGHRSVSWYQQTPGQGLQFLFEYFSETQRNKGNFPGRFSGRQFSNSRSEMNVSTLELGDSALYLCASSTGTGRGEQYFGPGTRLTVT.

This clone was observed a single time. J is TRBJ1-5 and V is TRBV6-5; no clear D. This CDR3 is 13 amino acids long. CDR1 and CDR2 from the germline V gene are MNHEY and SVGAGI. Between the trimmed V and J ends, which lost 6 bases and 4 bases, there was a span of 10 bases. The CDR3 spells CASRISGNQPQHF. CDR3 DNA sequence: TGTGCCAGCAGGATATCGGGAAATCAGCCCCAGCATTTT.

The chain uses TRBV5-4 and TRBJ2-3; tentatively, D is TRBD2 (6 bases). V gave up 0 bases and J gave up 8 bases, with 22 bases separating them. The CDR3 has 17 amino acids. CDR1 SGHNT and CDR2 YYREEE come from the germline V gene (reference sequence). As DNA, the CDR3 is TGTGCCAGCAGCTTGGCGAGGGGCCACCGCGGGGATGGTACGCAGTATTTT. Translation gives CASSLARGHRGDGTQYF.

The J gene is TRBJ1-6, the V gene TRBV18; weak D call: TRBD1 (5 bases). Germline V CDR1 and CDR2: KGHSH, LQKENI. The V end lost 1 base, the J end lost 10 bases, and 11 bases lay between the germline ends. This CDR3 contains 14 residues. The CDR3 bases are TGTGCCAGCTCACCACAGGGGTACGAGTCACCCCTCCACTTT. Its protein is CASSPQGYESPLHF. The complete variable domain, with remaining parts taken from reference TRBV18 and TRBJ1-6, reads NAGVMQNPRHLVRRRGQEARLRCSPMKGHSHVYWYRQLPEEGLKFMVYLQKENIIDESGMPKERFSAEFPKEGPSILRIQQVVRGDSAAYFCASSPQGYESPLHFGNGTRLTVT.

This clone was counted only a few times. V and J are TRBV6-1 and TRBJ1-1, with D perhaps TRBD1 (5 bases). Germline values: CDR1 MNHNS, CDR2 SASEGT. The V end was cut by 3 bases, the J end by 8 bases, with 16 bases between. The CDR3 loop spans 14 amino acids. CDR3 nucleotide sequence: TGTGCCAGCAGTGAGGGGGGTTATAGGACCGAAGCTTTCTTT. This translates into CASSEGGYRTEAFF.

The rearrangement links TRBV3-1 (or the pseudogene TRBV3-2) to TRBJ2-1; 7 nucleotides match TRBD2. Trimming took 0 bases from V and 13 from J; bases not matched to a gene: 6. Germline V lookup: CDR1 LGHDT, CDR2 YNNKEL (reference sequence). The CDR3 contains 13 residues. The CDR3 region is CASSQERGGRQFF. CDR3 DNA sequence: TGTGCCAGCAGCCAAGAGCGCGGGGGTCGTCAGTTCTTC.

The chain uses TRBV7-9 and TRBJ1-6; D might be TRBD1 (6 bases). This CDR3 spans 14 amino acids. V dropped 8 bases and J dropped 14 bases, with 22 bases sitting between them. Germline V gives CDR1 SEHNR, CDR2 FQNEAQ (reference sequence). CDR3 in DNA: TGTGCCAGCTCCTGGGACACGGGAATATTGGCCCTCCACTTT. This codes for CASSWDTGILALHF.

Note on this clone: This sample includes further DNA sequences coding for the same CDR3. This chain connects TRBV4-1 to TRBJ1-6; 9 nucleotides match TRBD1. The CDR3 is made up of 15 amino acids. V trimming: 4 bases; J trimming: 10 bases; junction bases outside the gene matches: 8. Germline assignment: CDR1 MGHRA and CDR2 YSYEKL. The CDR3 is CASSPRDRDNSPLHF. The DNA of the CDR3 is TGCGCCAGCAGCCCCCGGGACAGGGACAACTCACCCCTCCACTTT.